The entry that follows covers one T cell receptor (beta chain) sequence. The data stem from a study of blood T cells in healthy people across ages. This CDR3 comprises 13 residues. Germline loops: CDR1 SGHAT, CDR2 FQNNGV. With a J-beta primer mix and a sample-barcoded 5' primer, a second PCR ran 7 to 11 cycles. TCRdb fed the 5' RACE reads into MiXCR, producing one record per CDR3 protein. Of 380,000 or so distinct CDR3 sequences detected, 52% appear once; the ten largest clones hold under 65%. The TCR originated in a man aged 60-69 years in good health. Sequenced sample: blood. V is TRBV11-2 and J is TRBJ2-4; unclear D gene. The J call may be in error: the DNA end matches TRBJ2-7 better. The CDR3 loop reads CASSQLGLGEQYF. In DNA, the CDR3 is TGTGCCAGCAGCCAGTTAGGGCTAGGCGAGCAGTACTTC.